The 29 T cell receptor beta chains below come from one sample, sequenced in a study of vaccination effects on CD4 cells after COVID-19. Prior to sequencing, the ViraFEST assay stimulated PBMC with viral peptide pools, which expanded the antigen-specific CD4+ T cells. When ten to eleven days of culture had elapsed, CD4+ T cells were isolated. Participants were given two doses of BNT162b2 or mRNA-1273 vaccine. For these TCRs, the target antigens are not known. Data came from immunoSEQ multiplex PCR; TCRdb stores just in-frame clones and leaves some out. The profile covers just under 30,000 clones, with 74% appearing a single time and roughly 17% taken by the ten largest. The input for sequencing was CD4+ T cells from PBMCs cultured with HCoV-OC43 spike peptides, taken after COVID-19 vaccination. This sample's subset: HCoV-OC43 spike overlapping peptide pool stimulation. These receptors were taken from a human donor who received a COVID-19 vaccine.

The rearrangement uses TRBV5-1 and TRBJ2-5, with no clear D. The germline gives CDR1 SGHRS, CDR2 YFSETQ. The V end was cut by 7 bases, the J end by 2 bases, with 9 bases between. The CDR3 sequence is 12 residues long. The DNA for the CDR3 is TGCGCCAGCGAAGGGTCGCAAGAGACCCAGTACTTC. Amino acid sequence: CASEGSQETQYF.

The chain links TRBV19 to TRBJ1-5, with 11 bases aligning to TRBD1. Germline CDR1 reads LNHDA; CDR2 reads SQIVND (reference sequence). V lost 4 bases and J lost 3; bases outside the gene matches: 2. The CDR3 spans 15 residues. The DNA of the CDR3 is TGTGCCAGTAGTAGGACAGGGGGCTTCAATCAGCCCCAGCATTTT. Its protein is CASSRTGGFNQPQHF.

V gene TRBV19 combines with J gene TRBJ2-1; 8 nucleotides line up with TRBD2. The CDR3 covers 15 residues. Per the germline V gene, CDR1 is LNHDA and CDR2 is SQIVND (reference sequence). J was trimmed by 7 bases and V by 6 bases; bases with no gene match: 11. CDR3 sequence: CASSRPGLVENEQFF. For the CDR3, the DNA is TGTGCCAGTAGCAGACCGGGACTAGTCGAAAATGAGCAGTTCTTC.

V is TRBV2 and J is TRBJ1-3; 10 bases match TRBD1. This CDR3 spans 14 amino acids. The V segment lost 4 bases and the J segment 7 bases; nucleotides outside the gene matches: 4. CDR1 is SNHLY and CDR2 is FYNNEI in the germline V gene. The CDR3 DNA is TGTGCCAGCAGTGTGACAGGGGGCGGGAACACCATATATTTT. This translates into CASSVTGGGNTIYF.

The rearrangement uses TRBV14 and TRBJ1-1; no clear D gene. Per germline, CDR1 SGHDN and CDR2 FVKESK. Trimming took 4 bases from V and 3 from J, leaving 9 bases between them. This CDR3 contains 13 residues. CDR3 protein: CASSPRSDTEAFF. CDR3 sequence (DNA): TGTGCCAGCAGCCCACGGAGCGACACTGAAGCTTTCTTT.

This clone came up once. The CDR3 bases are TGCAGCGTTACGACAGGGATAAACACTGAAGCTTTCTTT. Translation: CSVTTGINTEAFF. The V call is TRBV29-1, the J call TRBJ1-1, with 7 bases aligning to TRBD1. The CDR3 is made up of 13 amino acids. Germline V gene data show CDR1 as SQVTM and CDR2 as ANQGSEA. The trim removed 5 bases at V and 2 bases at J, leaving 5 bases unmatched.

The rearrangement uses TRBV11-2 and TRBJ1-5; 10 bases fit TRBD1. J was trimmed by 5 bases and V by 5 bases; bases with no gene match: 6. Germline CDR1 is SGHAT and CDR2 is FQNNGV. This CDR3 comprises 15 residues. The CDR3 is CASSISGQGYQPQHF. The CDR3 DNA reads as TGTGCCAGCAGCATATCGGGACAGGGGTATCAGCCCCAGCATTTT.

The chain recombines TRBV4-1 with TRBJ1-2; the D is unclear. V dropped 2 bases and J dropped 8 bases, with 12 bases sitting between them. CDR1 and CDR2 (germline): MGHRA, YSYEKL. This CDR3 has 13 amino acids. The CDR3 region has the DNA TGCGCCAGCAGCCAATTAGGCATGGGGGGCTACACCTTC. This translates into CASSQLGMGGYTF.

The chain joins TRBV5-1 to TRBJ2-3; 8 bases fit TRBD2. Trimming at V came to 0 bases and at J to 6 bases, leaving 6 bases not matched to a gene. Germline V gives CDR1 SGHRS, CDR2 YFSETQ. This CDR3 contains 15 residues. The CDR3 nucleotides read TGCGCCAGCAGCTTGGAGGTAGCGGGGTTCGATACGCAGTATTTT. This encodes CASSLEVAGFDTQYF.

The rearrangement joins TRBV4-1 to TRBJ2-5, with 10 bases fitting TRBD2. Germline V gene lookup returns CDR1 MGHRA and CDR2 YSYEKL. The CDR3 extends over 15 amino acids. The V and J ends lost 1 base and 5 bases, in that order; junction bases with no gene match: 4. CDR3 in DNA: TGCGCCAGCAGCCAAGTGGGACTAGCGAAGGAGACCCAGTACTTC. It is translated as CASSQVGLAKETQYF.

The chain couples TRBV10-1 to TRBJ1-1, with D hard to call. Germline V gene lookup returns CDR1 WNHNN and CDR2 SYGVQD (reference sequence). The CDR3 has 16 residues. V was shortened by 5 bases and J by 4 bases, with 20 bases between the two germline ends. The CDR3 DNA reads TGCGCCAGCAGTTACCTTCAGGAGCGAGGCCCCACTGAAGCTTTCTTT. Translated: CASSYLQERGPTEAFF.

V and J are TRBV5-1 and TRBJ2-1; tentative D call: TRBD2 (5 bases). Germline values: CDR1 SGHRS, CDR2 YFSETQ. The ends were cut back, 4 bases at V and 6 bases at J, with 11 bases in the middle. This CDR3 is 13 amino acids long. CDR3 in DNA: TGCGCCAGCAGCCCCGGACTTGTCAATGAGCAGTTCTTC. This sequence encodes CASSPGLVNEQFF. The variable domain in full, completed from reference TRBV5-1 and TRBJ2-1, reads KAGVTQTPRYLIKTRGQQVTLSCSPISGHRSVSWYQQTPGQGLQFLFEYFSETQRNKGNFPGRFSGRQFSNSRSEMNVSTLELGDSALYLCASSPGLVNEQFFGPGTRLTVL.

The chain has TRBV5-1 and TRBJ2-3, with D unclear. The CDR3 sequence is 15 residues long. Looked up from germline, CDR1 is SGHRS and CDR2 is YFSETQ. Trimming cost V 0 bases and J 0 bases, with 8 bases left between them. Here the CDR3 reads CASSLEVRSTDTQYF. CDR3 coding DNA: TGCGCCAGCAGCTTGGAGGTCCGTAGCACAGATACGCAGTATTTT.

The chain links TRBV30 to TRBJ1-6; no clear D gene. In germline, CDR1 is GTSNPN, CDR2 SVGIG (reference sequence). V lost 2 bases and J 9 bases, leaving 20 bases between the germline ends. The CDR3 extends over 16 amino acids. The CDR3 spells CAWSFAAGPLSSPLHF. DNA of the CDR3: TGTGCCTGGAGTTTTGCCGCCGGACCCTTAAGTTCACCCCTCCACTTT.

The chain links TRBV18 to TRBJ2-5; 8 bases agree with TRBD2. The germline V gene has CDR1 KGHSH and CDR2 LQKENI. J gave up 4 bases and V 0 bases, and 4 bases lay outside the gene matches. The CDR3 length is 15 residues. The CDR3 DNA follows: TGTGCCAGCTCACCACCGACGGGGGGGCGAGAGACCCAGTACTTC. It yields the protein CASSPPTGGRETQYF. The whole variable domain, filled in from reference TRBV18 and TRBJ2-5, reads NAGVMQNPRHLVRRRGQEARLRCSPMKGHSHVYWYRQLPEEGLKFMVYLQKENIIDESGMPKERFSAEFPKEGPSILRIQQVVRGDSAAYFCASSPPTGGRETQYFGPGTRLLVL.

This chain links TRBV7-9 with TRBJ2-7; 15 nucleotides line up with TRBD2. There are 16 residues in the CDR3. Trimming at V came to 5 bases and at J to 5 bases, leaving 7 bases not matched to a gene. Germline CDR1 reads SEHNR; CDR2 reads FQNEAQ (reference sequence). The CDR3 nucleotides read TGTGCCAGCAGCCGAAGGACTAGCGGGGGGGTTAACGAGCAGTACTTC. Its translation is CASSRRTSGGVNEQYF.

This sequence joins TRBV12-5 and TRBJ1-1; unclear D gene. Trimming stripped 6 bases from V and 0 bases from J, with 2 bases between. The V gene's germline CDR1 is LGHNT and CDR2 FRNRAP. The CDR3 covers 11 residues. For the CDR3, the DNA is TGTGCTAGTGGGATGAACACTGAAGCTTTCTTT. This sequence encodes CASGMNTEAFF. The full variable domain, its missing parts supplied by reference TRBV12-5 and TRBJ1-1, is DARVTQTPRHKVTEMGQEVTMRCQPILGHNTVFWYRQTMMQGLELLAYFRNRAPLDDSGMPKDRFSAEMPDATLATLKIQPSEPRDSAVYFCASGMNTEAFFGQGTRLTVV.

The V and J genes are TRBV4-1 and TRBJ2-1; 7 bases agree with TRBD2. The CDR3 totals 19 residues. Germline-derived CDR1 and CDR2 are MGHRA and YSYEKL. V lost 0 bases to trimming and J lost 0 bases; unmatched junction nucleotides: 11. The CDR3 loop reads CASSQEGILADSSYNEQFF. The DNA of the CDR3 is TGCGCCAGCAGCCAAGAGGGCATTCTAGCGGATAGCTCCTACAATGAGCAGTTCTTC.

CDR3 region: CAISESSLRGTPDVSNQPQHF. The CDR3 DNA reads TGTGCCATCAGTGAGTCGTCACTCCGGGGGACTCCCGATGTTAGCAATCAGCCCCAGCATTTT. This rearrangement joins TRBV10-3 to TRBJ1-5; TRBD1 might be the D (5 bases). The CDR3 has 21 amino acids. Germline CDR1 reads ENHRY; CDR2 reads SYGVKD. V lost 0 bases, J lost 0 bases, and 24 bases lay in between.

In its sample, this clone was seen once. Here the CDR3 DNA reads TGTGCCAGCAGCCAGAGACTAGCGCAAGAGACCCAGTACTTC. Amino acids: CASSQRLAQETQYF. This rearrangement joins TRBV14 to TRBJ2-5; 8 nucleotides align to TRBD2. This CDR3 spans 14 amino acids. J lost 2 bases, V lost 3 bases, and 2 bases had no gene match. Germline CDR1 reads SGHDN; CDR2 reads FVKESK. Combining the CDR3 with reference TRBV14 and TRBJ2-5 gives the whole variable domain EAGVTQFPSHSVIEKGQTVTLRCDPISGHDNLYWYRRVMGKEIKFLLHFVKESKQDESGMPNNRFLAERTGGTYSTLKVQPAELEDSGVYFCASSQRLAQETQYFGPGTRLLVL.

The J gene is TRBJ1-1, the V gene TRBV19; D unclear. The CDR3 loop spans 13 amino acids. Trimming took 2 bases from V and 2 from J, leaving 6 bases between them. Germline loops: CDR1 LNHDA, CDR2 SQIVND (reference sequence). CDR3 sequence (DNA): TGTGCCAGTAGTATACAGGTTAACACTGAAGCTTTCTTT. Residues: CASSIQVNTEAFF. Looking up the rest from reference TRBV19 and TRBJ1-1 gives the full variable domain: DGGITQSPKYLFRKEGQNVTLSCEQNLNHDAMYWYRQDPGQGLRLIYYSQIVNDFQKGDIAEGYSVSREKKESFPLTVTSAQKNPTAFYLCASSIQVNTEAFFGQGTRLTVV.

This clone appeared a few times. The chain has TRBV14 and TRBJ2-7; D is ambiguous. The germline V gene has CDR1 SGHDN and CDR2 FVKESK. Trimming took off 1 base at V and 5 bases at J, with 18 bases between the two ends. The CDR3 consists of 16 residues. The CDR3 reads CASSQVPFSRSNEQYF. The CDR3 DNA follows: TGTGCCAGCAGCCAAGTCCCCTTTAGCCGGAGCAACGAGCAGTACTTC. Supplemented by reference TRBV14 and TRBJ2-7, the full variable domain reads EAGVTQFPSHSVIEKGQTVTLRCDPISGHDNLYWYRRVMGKEIKFLLHFVKESKQDESGMPNNRFLAERTGGTYSTLKVQPAELEDSGVYFCASSQVPFSRSNEQYFGPGTRLTVT.

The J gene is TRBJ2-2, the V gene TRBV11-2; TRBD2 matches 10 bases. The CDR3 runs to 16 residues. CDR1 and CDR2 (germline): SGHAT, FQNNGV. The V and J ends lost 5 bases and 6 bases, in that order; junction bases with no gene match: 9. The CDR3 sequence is CASSQAIAGGSGELFF. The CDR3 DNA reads TGTGCCAGCAGCCAAGCGATAGCGGGAGGATCCGGGGAGCTGTTTTTT. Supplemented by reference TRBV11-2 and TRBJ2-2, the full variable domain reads EAGVAQSPRYKIIEKRQSVAFWCNPISGHATLYWYQQILGQGPKLLIQFQNNGVVDDSQLPKDRFSAERLKGVDSTLKIQPAKLEDSAVYLCASSQAIAGGSGELFFGEGSRLTVL.

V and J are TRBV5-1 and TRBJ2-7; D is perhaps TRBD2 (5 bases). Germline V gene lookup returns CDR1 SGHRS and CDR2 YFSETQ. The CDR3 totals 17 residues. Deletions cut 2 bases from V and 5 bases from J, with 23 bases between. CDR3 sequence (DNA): TGCGCCAGCAGCTTTGGAGCGCGAACAGAGGGTATTCACGAGCAGTACTTC. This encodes CASSFGARTEGIHEQYF.

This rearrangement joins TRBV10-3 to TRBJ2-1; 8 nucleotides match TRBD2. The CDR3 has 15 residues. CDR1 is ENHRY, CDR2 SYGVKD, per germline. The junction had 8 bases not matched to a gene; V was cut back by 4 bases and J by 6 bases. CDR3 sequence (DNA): TGTGCCATCAGTGCCGCAGCGGGAGCGATCAATGAGCAGTTCTTC. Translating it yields CAISAAAGAINEQFF.

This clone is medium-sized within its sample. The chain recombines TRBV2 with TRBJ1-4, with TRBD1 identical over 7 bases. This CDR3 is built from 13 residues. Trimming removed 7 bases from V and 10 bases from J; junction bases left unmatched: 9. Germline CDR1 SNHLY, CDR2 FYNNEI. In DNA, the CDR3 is TGTGCCAGCAATAGGGGGCAGGGTGGAAAACTGTTTTTT. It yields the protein CASNRGQGGKLFF.

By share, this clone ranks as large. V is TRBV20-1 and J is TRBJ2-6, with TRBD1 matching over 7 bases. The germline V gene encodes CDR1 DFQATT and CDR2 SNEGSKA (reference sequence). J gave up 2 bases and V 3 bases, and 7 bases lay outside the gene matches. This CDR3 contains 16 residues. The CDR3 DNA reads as TGCAGTGCTAGTCCTATAGACAGGGCTGGGGCCAACGTCCTGACTTTC. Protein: CSASPIDRAGANVLTF.

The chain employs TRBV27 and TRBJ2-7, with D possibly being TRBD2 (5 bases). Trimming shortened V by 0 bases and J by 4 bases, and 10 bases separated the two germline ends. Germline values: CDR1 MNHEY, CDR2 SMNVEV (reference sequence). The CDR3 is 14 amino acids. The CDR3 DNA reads TGTGCCAGCAGTTTATCTCGGGGAAGATACGAGCAGTACTTC. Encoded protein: CASSLSRGRYEQYF.

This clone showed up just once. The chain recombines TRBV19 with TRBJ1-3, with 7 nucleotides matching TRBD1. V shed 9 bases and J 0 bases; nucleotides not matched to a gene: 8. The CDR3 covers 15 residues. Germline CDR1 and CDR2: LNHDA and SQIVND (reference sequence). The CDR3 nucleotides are TGTGCCAGCCGTAGGGACAGAAGCTCTGGAAACACCATATATTTT. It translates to CASRRDRSSGNTIYF.